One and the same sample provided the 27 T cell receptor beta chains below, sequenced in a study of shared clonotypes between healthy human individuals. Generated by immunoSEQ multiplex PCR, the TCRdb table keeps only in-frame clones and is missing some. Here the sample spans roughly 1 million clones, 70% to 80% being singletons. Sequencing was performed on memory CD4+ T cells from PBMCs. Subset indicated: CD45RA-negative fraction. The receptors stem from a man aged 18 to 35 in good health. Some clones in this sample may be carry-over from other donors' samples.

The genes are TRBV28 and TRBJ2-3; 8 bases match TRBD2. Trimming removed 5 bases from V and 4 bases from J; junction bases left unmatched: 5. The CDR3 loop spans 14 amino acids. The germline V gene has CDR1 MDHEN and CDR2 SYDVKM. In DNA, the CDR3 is TGTGCCAGCAGTCCAGCGGGAGTGGCAGATACGCAGTATTTT. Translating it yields CASSPAGVADTQYF.

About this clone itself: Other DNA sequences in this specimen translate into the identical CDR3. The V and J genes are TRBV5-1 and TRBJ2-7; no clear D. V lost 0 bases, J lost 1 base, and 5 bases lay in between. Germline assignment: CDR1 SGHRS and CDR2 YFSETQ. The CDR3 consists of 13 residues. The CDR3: CASSLAGSYEQYF. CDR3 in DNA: TGCGCCAGCAGCTTGGCGGGTTCCTACGAGCAGTACTTC.

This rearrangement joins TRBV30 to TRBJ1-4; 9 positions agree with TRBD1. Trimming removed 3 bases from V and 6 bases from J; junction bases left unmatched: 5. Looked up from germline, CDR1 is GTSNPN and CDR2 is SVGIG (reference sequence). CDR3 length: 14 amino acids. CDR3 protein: CAWRTTGGYEKLFF. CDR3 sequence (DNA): TGTGCCTGGAGGACCACAGGGGGCTATGAAAAACTGTTTTTT.

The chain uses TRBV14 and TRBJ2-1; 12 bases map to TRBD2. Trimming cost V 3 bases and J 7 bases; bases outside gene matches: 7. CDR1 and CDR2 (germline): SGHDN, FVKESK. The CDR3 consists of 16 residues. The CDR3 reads CASSQRTSGVGNEQFF. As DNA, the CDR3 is TGTGCCAGCAGCCAGAGGACTAGCGGGGTCGGGAATGAGCAGTTCTTC.

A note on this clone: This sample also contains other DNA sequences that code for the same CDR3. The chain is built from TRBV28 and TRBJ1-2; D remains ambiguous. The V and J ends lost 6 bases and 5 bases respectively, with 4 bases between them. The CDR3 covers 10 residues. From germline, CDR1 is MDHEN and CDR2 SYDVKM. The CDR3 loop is CASSRYGYTF. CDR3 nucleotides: TGTGCCAGCAGCAGATATGGCTACACCTTC.

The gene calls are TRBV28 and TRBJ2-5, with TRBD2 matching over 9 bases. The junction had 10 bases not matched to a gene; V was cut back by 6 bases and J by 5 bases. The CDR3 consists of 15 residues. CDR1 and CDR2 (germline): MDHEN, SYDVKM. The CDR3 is CASRIAGASSETQYF. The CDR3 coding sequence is TGTGCCAGCAGAATAGCGGGAGCATCGAGCGAGACCCAGTACTTC.

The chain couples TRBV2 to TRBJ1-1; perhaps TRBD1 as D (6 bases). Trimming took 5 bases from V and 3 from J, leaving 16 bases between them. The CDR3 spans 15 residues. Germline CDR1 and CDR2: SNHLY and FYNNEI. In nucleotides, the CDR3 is TGTGCCAGCAGTCAAAATGGGGGGGGCGACACTGAAGCTTTCTTT. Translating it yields CASSQNGGGDTEAFF.

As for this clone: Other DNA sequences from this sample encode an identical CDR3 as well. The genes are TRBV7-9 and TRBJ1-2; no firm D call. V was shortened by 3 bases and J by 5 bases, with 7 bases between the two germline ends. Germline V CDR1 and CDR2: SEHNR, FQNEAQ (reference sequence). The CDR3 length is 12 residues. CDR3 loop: CASSFDSYGYTF. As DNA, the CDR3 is TGTGCCAGCAGCTTTGATAGTTATGGCTACACCTTC.

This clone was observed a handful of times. CDR3 bases: TGTGCCAATTCCGGACACCCCAACACTGAAGCTTTCTTT. Amino acid sequence: CANSGHPNTEAFF. The chain couples TRBV10-3 to TRBJ1-1; D perhaps matches TRBD1 (5 bases). V was cut by 10 bases and J by 2 bases, with 14 bases left in between. The germline gives CDR1 ENHRY, CDR2 SYGVKD. The CDR3 extends over 13 amino acids.

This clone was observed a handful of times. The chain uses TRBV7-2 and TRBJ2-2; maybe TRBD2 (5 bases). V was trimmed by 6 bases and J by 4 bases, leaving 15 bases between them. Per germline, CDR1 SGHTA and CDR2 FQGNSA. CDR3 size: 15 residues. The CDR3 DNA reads TGTGCCAGCAGTTTCACCGGACTTGCCACCGGGGAGCTGTTTTTT. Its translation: CASSFTGLATGELFF.

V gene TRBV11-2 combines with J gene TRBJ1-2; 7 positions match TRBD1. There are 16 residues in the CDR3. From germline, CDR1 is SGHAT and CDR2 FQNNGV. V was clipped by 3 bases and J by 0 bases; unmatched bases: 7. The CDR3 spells CASSFGDSPPNYGYTF. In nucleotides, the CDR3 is TGTGCCAGCAGCTTCGGGGACAGCCCCCCTAACTATGGCTACACCTTC.

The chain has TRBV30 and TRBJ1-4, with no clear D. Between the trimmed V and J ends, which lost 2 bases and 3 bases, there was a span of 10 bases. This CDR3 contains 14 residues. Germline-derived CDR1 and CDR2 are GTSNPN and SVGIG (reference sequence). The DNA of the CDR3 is TGTGCCTGGAGTACGTCGGCCTCTAATGAAAAACTGTTTTTT. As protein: CAWSTSASNEKLFF.

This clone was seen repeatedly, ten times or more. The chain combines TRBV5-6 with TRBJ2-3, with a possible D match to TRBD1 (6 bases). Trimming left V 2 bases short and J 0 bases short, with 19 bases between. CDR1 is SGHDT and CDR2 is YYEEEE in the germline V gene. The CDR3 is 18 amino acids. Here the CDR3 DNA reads TGTGCCAGCAGCTTCCGGCAGGGGAACCGCTTTAGCACAGATACGCAGTATTTT. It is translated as CASSFRQGNRFSTDTQYF. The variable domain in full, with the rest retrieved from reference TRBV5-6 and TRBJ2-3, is DAGVTQSPTHLIKTRGQQVTLRCSPKSGHDTVSWYQQALGQGPQFIFQYYEEEERQRGNFPDRFSGHQFPNYSSELNVNALLLGDSALYLCASSFRQGNRFSTDTQYFGPGTRLTVL.

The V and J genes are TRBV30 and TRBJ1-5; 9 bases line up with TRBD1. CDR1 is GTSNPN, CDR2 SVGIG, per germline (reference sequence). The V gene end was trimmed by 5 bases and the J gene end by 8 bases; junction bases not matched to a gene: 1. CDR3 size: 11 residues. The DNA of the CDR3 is TGTGCCTGGGGGACAGGGAAGCCCCAGCATTTT. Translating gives CAWGTGKPQHF.

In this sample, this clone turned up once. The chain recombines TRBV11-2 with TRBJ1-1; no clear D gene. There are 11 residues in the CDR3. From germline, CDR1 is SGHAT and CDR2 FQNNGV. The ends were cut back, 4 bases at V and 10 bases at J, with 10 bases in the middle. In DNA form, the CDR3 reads TGTGCCAGCAGCTCCGGGGTTGTAGCTTTCTTT. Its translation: CASSSGVVAFF.

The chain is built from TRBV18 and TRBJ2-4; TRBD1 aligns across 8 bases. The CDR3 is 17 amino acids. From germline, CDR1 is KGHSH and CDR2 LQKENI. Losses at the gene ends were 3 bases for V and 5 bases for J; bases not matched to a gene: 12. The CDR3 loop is CASSPRPAQGVENIQYF. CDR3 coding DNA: TGTGCCAGCTCACCTAGGCCCGCACAGGGGGTTGAAAACATTCAGTACTTC.

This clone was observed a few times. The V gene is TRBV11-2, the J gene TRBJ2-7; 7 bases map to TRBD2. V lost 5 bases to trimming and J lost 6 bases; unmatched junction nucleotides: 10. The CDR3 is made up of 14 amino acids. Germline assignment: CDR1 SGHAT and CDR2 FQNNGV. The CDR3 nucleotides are TGTGCCAGCAGCCCAATGGCGGGAGTTCCCGAGCAGTACTTC. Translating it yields CASSPMAGVPEQYF.

In DNA, the CDR3 is TGTGCCAGCAGCCATAGGGACAGAGTCAATCAGCCCCAGCATTTT. This gives the protein CASSHRDRVNQPQHF. The chain employs TRBV7-3 and TRBJ1-5; 7 nucleotides agree with TRBD1. Germline-derived CDR1 and CDR2 are SGHTA and FQGTGA. This CDR3 spans 15 amino acids. Trimming at V came to 5 bases and at J to 3 bases, leaving 7 bases not matched to a gene.

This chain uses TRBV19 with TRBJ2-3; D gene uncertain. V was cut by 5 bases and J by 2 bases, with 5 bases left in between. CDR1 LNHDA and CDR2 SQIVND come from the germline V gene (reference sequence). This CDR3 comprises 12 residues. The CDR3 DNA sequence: TGTGCCAGTAGTCCTGCCACAGATACGCAGTATTTT. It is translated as CASSPATDTQYF.

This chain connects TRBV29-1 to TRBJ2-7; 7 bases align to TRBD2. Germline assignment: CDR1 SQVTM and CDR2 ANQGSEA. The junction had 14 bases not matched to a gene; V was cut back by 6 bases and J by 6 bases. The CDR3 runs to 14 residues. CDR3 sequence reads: CSVHRGGEIGEQYF. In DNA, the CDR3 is TGCAGCGTCCATAGGGGAGGGGAGATAGGCGAGCAGTACTTC.

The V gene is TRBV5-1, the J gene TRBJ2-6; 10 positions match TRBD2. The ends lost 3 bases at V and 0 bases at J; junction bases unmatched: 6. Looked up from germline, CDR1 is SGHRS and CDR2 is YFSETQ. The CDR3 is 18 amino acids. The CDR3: CASSSGLAHRSGANVLTF. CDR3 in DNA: TGCGCCAGCAGCTCGGGACTAGCGCACCGCTCTGGGGCCAACGTCCTGACTTTC.

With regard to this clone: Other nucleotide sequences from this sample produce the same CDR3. CDR3 protein: CASSLAENYGYTF. The CDR3, as DNA: TGCGCCAGCAGCTTGGCAGAAAACTATGGCTACACCTTC. This chain joins TRBV5-1 and TRBJ1-2; D gene unclear. Germline V gene data show CDR1 as SGHRS and CDR2 as YFSETQ. Trimming removed 0 bases at V and 2 bases at J, with 5 bases between. This CDR3 spans 13 amino acids.

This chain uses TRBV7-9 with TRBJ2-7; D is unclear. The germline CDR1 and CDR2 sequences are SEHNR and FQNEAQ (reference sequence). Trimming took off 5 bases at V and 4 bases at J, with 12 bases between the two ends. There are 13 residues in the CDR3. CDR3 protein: CASSQRTQYEQYF. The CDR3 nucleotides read TGTGCCAGCAGCCAACGGACCCAATACGAGCAGTACTTC. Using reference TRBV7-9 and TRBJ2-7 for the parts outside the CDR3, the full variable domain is DTGVSQNPRHKITKRGQNVTFRCDPISEHNRLYWYRQTLGQGPEFLTYFQNEAQLEKSRLLSDRFSAERPKGSFSTLEIQRTEQGDSAMYLCASSQRTQYEQYFGPGTRLTVT.

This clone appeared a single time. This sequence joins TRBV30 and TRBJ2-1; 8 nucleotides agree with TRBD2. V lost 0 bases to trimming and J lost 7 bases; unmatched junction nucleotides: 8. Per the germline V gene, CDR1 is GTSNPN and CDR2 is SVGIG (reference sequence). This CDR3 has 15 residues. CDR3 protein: CAWSVLAGRLNEQFF. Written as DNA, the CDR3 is TGTGCCTGGAGTGTATTAGCGGGAAGGCTGAATGAGCAGTTCTTC.

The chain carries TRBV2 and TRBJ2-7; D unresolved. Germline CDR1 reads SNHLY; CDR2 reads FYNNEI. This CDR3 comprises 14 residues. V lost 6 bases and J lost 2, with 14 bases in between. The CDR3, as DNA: TGTGCCAGCAGCCACGGTGCGGCGACCTACGAGCAGTACTTC. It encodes CASSHGAATYEQYF.

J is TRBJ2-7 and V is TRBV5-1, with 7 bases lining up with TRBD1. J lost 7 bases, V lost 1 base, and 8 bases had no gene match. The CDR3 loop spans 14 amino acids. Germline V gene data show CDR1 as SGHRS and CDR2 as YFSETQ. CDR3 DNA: TGCGCCAGCAGCTTGTGGACAGGAGGTCGGGAGCAGTACTTC. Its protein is CASSLWTGGREQYF.

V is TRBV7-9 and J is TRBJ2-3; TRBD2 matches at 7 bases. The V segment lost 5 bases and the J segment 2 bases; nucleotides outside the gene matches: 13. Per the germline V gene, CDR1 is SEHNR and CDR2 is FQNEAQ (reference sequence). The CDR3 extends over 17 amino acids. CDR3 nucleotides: TGTGCCAGCAGCCCGAGGGGTGGCGGGAGCCCCACAGATACGCAGTATTTT. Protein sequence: CASSPRGGGSPTDTQYF.